The clone carrying this T cell receptor beta chain occurred a few times. Its specificity is not known. Extracted RNA was reverse transcribed into cDNA, the sequencing template. TCRdb's table, derived via immunoSEQ multiplex PCR, lists solely in-frame clones and lacks some. Of 150,000 to 200,000 clones in the sample, about three fifths were seen once. As to treatment: oral pan-JAK inhibitor, 5-10 mg twice daily. Germline CDR1 reads SGHAT; CDR2 reads FQNNGV. The germline V and J ends were trimmed by 1 base and 1 base, with 10 bases remaining between them. The CDR3 spans 16 residues. The sample comes from a study of CD8+ T cells in alopecia areata. The study's findings and limits: Under tofacitinib, numerous expanded lesional clonotypes remained detectable in scalp and blood.

The V and J genes are TRBV11-2 and TRBJ2-2; possible D gene TRBD1, 6 bases. This material consisted of CD4+ T cells sorted from blood, taken at approximately week 56, from a patient treated with tofacitinib. This clonotype was obtained from a human donor with alopecia areata. This chain's CDR3 is CASSLGSRGNTGELFF. CDR3 in DNA: TGTGCCAGCAGCTTAGGGTCCAGGGGGAACACCGGGGAGCTGTTTTTT.